This TCR beta chain was sequenced for a study of T cell repertoires in ileal Crohn's disease. Across the study: Operated complications were stricturing disease (around 60%) and penetrating disease (around 39%).

TCRdb's copy holds only in-frame clones and misses some; the assay was immunoSEQ multiplex PCR. The sample holds around 7,500 clones, roughly 74% seen once. Germline CDR1 reads MNHEY; CDR2 reads SMNVEV (reference sequence). The CDR3 contains 14 residues. With 3 bases removed from V and 8 bases from J, the gap between germline ends came to 11 bases. The specimen sequenced was ileal tissue. The chain couples TRBV27 to TRBJ1-6, with D possibly matching TRBD1 (5 bases). This TCR was sampled from an adult with Crohn's disease. The CDR3 loop is CASSLGPVYSPLHF. DNA for the CDR3: TGTGCCAGCAGTTTGGGGCCGGTATATTCACCCCTCCACTTT.